This T cell receptor beta chain was identified during a study of blood T cells in healthy people across ages. Study findings and constraints: Long-lived and aged donors differed, with more naive CD4+ cells and higher diversity in the long-lived.

Together with a sample-barcoded 5' primer, a J-beta primer mix was included in a second PCR lasting about 6 to 11 cycles. Each cDNA molecule received a tag from a template-switch adaptor that had 12 random nucleotides. At least 3 million CDR3-containing paired-end reads were obtained per sample. A single record per CDR3 protein comes from TCRdb applying MiXCR to the 5' RACE reads. Altogether 1,500,000 or so distinct CDR3 sequences are present, 55% to 75% being singletons, with the ten largest covering about 6.3%. This clonotype has just a few counts. Its antigen is unknown. The CDR3 sequence is 9 residues long. V was trimmed by 4 bases and J by 6 bases, leaving 3 bases between them. Germline V lookup: CDR1 SQVTM, CDR2 ANQGSEA.

The source material was blood. The sequence came from a man aged 18 to 35 in good health. The rearrangement links TRBV29-1 to TRBJ1-2; D is undetermined. The CDR3 here is CSVVDGYTF. Written as DNA, the CDR3 is TGCAGCGTTGTCGATGGCTACACCTTC.